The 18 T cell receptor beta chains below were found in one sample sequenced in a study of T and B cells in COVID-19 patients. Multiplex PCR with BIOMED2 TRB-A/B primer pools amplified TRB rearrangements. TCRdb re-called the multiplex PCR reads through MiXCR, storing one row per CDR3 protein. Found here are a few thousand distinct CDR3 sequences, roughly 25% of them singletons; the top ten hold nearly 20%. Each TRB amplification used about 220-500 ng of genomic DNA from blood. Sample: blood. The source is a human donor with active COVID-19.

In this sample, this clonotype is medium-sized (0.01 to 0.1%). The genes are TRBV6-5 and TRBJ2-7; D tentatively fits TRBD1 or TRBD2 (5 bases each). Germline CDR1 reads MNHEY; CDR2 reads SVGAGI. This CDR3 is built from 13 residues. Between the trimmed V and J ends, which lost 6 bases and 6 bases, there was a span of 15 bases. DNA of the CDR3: TGTGCCAGCAGCCTCGTTCGGGGCGGCGAGCAGTACTTC. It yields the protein CASSLVRGGEQYF.

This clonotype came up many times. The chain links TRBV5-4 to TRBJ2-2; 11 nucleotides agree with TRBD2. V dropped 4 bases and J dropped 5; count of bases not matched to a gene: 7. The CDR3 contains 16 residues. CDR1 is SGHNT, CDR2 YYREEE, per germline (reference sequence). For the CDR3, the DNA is TGTGCCAGCAGCACCTTCACTAGCGGGAGTACCGGGGAGCTGTTTTTT. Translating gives CASSTFTSGSTGELFF.

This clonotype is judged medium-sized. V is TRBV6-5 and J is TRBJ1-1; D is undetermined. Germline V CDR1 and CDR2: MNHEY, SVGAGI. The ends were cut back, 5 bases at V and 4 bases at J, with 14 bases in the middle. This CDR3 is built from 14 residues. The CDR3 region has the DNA TGTGCCAGCAGTATTAATAGGGCGGCCACTGAAGCTTTCTTT. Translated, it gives CASSINRAATEAFF.

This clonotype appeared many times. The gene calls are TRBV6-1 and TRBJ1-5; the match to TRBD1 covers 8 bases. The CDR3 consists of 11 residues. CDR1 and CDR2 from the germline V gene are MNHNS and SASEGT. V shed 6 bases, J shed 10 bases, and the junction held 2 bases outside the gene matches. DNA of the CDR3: TGTGCCAGCAGGGACAGGGAACCCCAGCATTTT. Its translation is CASRDREPQHF.

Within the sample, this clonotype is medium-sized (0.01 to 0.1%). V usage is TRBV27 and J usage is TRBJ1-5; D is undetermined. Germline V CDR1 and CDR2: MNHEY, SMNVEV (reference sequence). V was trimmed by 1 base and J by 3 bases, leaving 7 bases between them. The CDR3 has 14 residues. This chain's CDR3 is CASSLWQDNQPQHF. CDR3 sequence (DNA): TGTGCCAGCAGTTTATGGCAGGACAATCAGCCCCAGCATTTT.

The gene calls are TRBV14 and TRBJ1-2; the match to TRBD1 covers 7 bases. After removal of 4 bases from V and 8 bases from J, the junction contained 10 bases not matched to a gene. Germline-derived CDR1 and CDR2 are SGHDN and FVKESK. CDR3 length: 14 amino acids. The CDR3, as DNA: TGTGCCAGCAGCCCTACAGGGGCTCGCGGGGGCTACACCTTC. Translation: CASSPTGARGGYTF.

The CDR3 protein is CASSLAPQGQNEKLFF. CDR3 nucleotides: TGCGCCAGCAGCTTGGCACCACAGGGGCAGAATGAAAAACTGTTTTTT. The chain has TRBV5-1 and TRBJ1-4; 7 positions agree with TRBD1. The CDR3 covers 16 residues. V trimming: 0 bases; J trimming: 5 bases; junction bases outside the gene matches: 7. Germline CDR1 is SGHRS and CDR2 is YFSETQ.

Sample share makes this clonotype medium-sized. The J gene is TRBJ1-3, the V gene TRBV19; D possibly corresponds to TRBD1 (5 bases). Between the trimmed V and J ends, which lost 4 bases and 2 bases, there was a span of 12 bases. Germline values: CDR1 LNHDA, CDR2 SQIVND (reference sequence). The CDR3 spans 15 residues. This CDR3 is CASSNDRGPGNTIYF. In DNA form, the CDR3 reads TGTGCCAGTAGTAACGACAGAGGCCCTGGAAACACCATATATTTT. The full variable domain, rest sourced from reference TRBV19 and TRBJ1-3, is DGGITQSPKYLFRKEGQNVTLSCEQNLNHDAMYWYRQDPGQGLRLIYYSQIVNDFQKGDIAEGYSVSREKKESFPLTVTSAQKNPTAFYLCASSNDRGPGNTIYFGEGSWLTVV.

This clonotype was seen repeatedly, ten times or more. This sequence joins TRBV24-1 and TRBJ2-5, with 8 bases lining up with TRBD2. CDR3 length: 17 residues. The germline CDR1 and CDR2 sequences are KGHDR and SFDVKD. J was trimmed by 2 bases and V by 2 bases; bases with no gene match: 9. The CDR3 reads CATSDSEAGVVQETQYF. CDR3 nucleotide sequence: TGTGCCACCAGTGATTCGGAAGCGGGAGTGGTGCAAGAGACCCAGTACTTC.

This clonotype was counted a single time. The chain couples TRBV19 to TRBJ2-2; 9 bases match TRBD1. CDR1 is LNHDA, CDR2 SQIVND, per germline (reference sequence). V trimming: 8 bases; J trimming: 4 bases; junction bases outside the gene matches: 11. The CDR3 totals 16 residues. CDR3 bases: TGTGCCAGTTCCTACGCCGGGACAGGGTCCACCGGGGAGCTGTTTTTT. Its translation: CASSYAGTGSTGELFF.

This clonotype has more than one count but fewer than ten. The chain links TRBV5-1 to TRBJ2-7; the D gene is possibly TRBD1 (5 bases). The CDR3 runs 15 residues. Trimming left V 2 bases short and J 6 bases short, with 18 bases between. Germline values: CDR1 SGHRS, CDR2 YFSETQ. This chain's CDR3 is CASSFGRSHQGEQYF. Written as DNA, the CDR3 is TGCGCCAGCAGCTTCGGGCGTTCCCACCAGGGCGAGCAGTACTTC.

DNA for the CDR3: TGTGCCAGCAGCTTGAACAGGGGAGACAATGAGCAGTTCTTC. Amino acid sequence: CASSLNRGDNEQFF. This chain links TRBV11-2 with TRBJ2-1; 7 bases fit TRBD1. The CDR3 has 14 amino acids. Germline CDR1 SGHAT, CDR2 FQNNGV. Trimming took 3 bases from V and 5 from J; bases not matched to a gene: 4.

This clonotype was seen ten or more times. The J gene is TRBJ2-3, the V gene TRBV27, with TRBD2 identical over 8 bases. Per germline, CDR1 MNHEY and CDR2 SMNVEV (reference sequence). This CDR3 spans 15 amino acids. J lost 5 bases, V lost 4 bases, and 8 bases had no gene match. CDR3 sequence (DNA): TGTGCCAGCAGTTCTACCGGGGGGGCCAGAGATACGCAGTATTTT. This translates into CASSSTGGARDTQYF.

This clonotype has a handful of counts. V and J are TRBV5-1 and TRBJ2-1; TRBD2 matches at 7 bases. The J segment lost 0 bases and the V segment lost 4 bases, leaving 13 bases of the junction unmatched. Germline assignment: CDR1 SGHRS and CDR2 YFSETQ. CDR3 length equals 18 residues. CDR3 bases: TGCGCCAGCAGCAATCCAGCGGGGAACCCGAGCTCCTACAATGAGCAGTTCTTC. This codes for CASSNPAGNPSSYNEQFF.

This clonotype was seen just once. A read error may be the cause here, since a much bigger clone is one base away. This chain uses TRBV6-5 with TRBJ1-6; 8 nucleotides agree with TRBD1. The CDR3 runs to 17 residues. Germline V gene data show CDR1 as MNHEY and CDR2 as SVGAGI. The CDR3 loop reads CASSRGQGRFYNSPPHF. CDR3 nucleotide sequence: TGTGCCAGCAGCCGCGGACAGGGACGATTCTATAATTCACCCCCCCACTTT.

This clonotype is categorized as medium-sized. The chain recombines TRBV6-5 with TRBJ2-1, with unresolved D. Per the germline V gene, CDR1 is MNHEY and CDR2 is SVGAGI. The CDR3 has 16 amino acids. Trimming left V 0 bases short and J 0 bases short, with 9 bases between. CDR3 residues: CASSYSSVSSYNEQFF. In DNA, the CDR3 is TGTGCCAGCAGTTACTCGAGTGTTAGCTCCTACAATGAGCAGTTCTTC.

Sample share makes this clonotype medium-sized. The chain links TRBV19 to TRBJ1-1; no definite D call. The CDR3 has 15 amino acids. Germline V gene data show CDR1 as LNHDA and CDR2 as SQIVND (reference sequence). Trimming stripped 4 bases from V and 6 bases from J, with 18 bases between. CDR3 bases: TGTGCCAGTAGTACCCCATACTTTGCTCTCGCTGAAGCTTTCTTT. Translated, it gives CASSTPYFALAEAFF. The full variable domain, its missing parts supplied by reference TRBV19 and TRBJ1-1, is DGGITQSPKYLFRKEGQNVTLSCEQNLNHDAMYWYRQDPGQGLRLIYYSQIVNDFQKGDIAEGYSVSREKKESFPLTVTSAQKNPTAFYLCASSTPYFALAEAFFGQGTRLTVV.

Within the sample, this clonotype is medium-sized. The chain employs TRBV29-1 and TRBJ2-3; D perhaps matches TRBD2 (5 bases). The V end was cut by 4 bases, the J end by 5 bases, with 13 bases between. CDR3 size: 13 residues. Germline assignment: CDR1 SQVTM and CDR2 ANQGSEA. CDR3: CSVGESPGDTQYF. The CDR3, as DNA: TGCAGCGTTGGGGAGAGCCCAGGAGATACGCAGTATTTT.